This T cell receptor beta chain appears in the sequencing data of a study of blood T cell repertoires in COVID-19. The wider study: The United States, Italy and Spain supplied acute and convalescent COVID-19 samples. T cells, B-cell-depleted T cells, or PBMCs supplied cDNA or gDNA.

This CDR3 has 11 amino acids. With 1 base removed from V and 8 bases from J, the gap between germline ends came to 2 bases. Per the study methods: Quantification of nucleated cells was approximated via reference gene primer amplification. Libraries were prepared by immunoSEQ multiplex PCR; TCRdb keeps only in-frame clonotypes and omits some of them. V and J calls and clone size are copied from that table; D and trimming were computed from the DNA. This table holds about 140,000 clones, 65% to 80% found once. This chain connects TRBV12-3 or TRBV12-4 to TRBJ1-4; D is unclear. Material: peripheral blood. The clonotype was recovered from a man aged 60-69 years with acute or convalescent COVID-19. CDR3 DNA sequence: TGTGCCAGCAGTTTAGTAGAAAAACTGTTTTTT. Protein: CASSLVEKLFF.